The 18 T cell receptor beta chains below were found in one sample sequenced in a study of T cell clonotyping in hematopoietic cell transplantation (dated by TCRdb to about 2021). The library was obtained by the immunoSEQ multiplex PCR assay. TCRdb limited this immuneACCESS table to in-frame rearrangements with V and J called. A share of clones is missing; checked studies link under half to unresolved V genes, and the rest is unexplained. Within this sample are some 11,000 clones, with less than 60% of them counted one time only. Roughly 9.7% of the sample goes to the ten largest clones. Sequenced input: peripheral blood mononuclear cells. The receptors derive from a man over 45 in good health. Some clones in this sample may be carry-over from other donors' samples.

This rearrangement joins TRBV9 to TRBJ1-2, with 7 positions matching TRBD1. V lost 4 bases and J lost 1; bases outside the gene matches: 7. Germline V gene data show CDR1 as SGDLS and CDR2 as YYNGEE. The CDR3 has 15 amino acids. The CDR3 DNA reads as TGTGCCAGCAGCATTGGGGACAGCCGTAACTATGGCTACACCTTC. Residues: CASSIGDSRNYGYTF.

CDR3 sequence reads: CASSYTSDGAKNIQYF. DNA of the CDR3: TGTGCCAGCAGCTATACTAGCGATGGAGCCAAAAACATTCAGTACTTC. The V gene is TRBV7-2, the J gene TRBJ2-4; 7 positions agree with TRBD2. J was trimmed by 0 bases and V by 4 bases; bases with no gene match: 6. This CDR3 contains 16 residues. Germline loops: CDR1 SGHTA, CDR2 FQGNSA.

V and J are TRBV28 and TRBJ2-2; D uncertain. Between the trimmed V and J ends, which lost 5 bases and 5 bases, there was a span of 0 bases. The CDR3 totals 10 residues. The germline V gene has CDR1 MDHEN and CDR2 SYDVKM. The CDR3 coding sequence is TGTGCCAGCAGTACCGGGGAGCTGTTTTTT. Its protein product is CASSTGELFF.

The chain joins TRBV25-1 to TRBJ2-5, with 9 bases fitting TRBD2. Unmatched junction bases numbered 5, after V lost 3 bases and J lost 6 bases. The germline V gene encodes CDR1 MGHDK and CDR2 SYGVNS. There are 14 residues in the CDR3. CDR3 amino acids: CASSDSGGKKTQYF. The CDR3 nucleotides read TGTGCCAGCAGTGATAGCGGGGGTAAGAAGACCCAGTACTTC.

This rearrangement joins TRBV6-6 to TRBJ2-7, with D uncertain. The germline CDR1 and CDR2 sequences are MNHNY and SVGAGI (reference sequence). This CDR3 has 13 residues. V was shortened by 6 bases and J by 4 bases, with 13 bases between the two germline ends. CDR3 sequence reads: CASRPPFGYEQYF. The CDR3 DNA is TGTGCCAGCAGACCCCCGTTCGGGTACGAGCAGTACTTC.

The chain carries TRBV10-3 and TRBJ1-2; 9 nucleotides align to TRBD1. V shed 9 bases and J 2 bases; nucleotides not matched to a gene: 16. The germline gives CDR1 ENHRY, CDR2 SYGVKD. The CDR3 contains 17 residues. The CDR3 DNA sequence: TGTGCCATTCCCAATGCCGGGACAGGGAATATAAACTATGGCTACACCTTC. This encodes CAIPNAGTGNINYGYTF.

The chain uses TRBV30 and TRBJ2-6; D gene uncertain. Trimming shortened V by 6 bases and J by 3 bases, and 9 bases separated the two germline ends. CDR1 is GTSNPN, CDR2 SVGIG, per germline (reference sequence). This CDR3 contains 13 residues. The CDR3 nucleotides are TGTGCCTGTAGGAACATTGGGGCCAACGTCCTGACTTTC. Protein product: CACRNIGANVLTF.

The chain carries TRBV30 and TRBJ2-3; D unclear. Germline V gives CDR1 GTSNPN, CDR2 SVGIG (reference sequence). Trimming stripped 5 bases from V and 3 bases from J, with 18 bases between. The CDR3 extends over 15 amino acids. CDR3 sequence reads: CAWHRGPQRTDTQYF. DNA of the CDR3: TGTGCCTGGCACCGTGGACCCCAGAGGACAGATACGCAGTATTTT.

There are a few counts of this clone. The chain combines TRBV5-1 with TRBJ2-1; D uncertain. The CDR3 spans 13 residues. V shed 1 base and J shed 3 bases, with 5 bases lying between them. Germline V gene lookup returns CDR1 SGHRS and CDR2 YFSETQ. The CDR3 region is CASSLTHYNEQFF. CDR3 nucleotide sequence: TGCGCCAGCAGCTTGACCCACTACAATGAGCAGTTCTTC.

This rearrangement joins TRBV29-1 to TRBJ2-6, with a weak D call TRBD2 (6 bases). CDR1 SQVTM and CDR2 ANQGSEA come from the germline V gene. The CDR3 loop spans 15 amino acids. The V and J ends lost 4 bases and 0 bases respectively, with 10 bases between them. This CDR3 is CSVGGGRSGANVLTF. CDR3 coding DNA: TGCAGCGTTGGTGGAGGGCGCTCTGGGGCCAACGTCCTGACTTTC.

This clone has more than one count but fewer than ten. The chain uses TRBV29-1 and TRBJ1-2; D is perhaps TRBD1 (6 bases). This CDR3 is built from 12 residues. Per germline, CDR1 SQVTM and CDR2 ANQGSEA. Trimming pared 6 bases from V and 1 base from J, leaving 9 bases between. The DNA of the CDR3 is TGCAGCGTGCACAGGGATAACTATGGCTACACCTTC. It encodes CSVHRDNYGYTF.

J is TRBJ1-2 and V is TRBV29-1; D call uncertain. The length of the CDR3 is 11 residues. Germline CDR1 is SQVTM and CDR2 is ANQGSEA. The V gene lost 3 bases and the J gene lost 5 bases, with 7 bases spanning the gap. CDR3 in amino acids: CSVEWDYGYTF. CDR3 coding DNA: TGCAGCGTTGAGTGGGATTATGGCTACACCTTC.

The chain carries TRBV30 and TRBJ1-2; D gene unclear. The CDR3 extends over 12 amino acids. CDR1 is GTSNPN, CDR2 SVGIG, per germline (reference sequence). Trimming took off 4 bases at V and 7 bases at J, with 13 bases between the two ends. CDR3 bases: TGTGCCTGGACCGATCCGGGTCCTGGCTACACCTTC. It specifies CAWTDPGPGYTF. The variable domain in full, with the rest retrieved from reference TRBV30 and TRBJ1-2, is SQTIHQWPATLVQPVGSPLSLECTVEGTSNPNLYWYRQAAGRGLQLLFYSVGIGQISSEVPQNLSASRPQDRQFILSSKKLLLSDSGFYLCAWTDPGPGYTFGSGTRLTVV.

The chain is built from TRBV25-1 and TRBJ2-7, with unresolved D. CDR1 is MGHDK, CDR2 SYGVNS, per germline. V lost 4 bases and J lost 8, with 9 bases in between. The CDR3 length is 11 residues. The CDR3: CASSAGRKQYF. CDR3 nucleotides: TGTGCCAGCAGTGCTGGACGCAAGCAGTACTTC.

Remarks on this clone: One junction end does not reproduce the germline sequence, and a read error may be involved. The chain joins TRBV6-6 to TRBJ2-2; no firm D call. Germline V gene data show CDR1 as MNHNY and CDR2 as SVGAGI (reference sequence). The CDR3 runs 12 residues. The chain's CDR3 is CASSPNSGELFF. For the CDR3, the DNA is TGTGCCAGCAGTCCGAACTCCGGGGAGCTGTTTTTT.

The rearrangement uses TRBV30 and TRBJ2-3; TRBD1 is a possible D gene (5 bases). The CDR3 spans 11 residues. Germline CDR1 reads GTSNPN; CDR2 reads SVGIG (reference sequence). V lost 5 bases and J lost 7, with 10 bases in between. CDR3 DNA sequence: TGTGCCTGGGTACAGGCTTATACGCAGTATTTT. It encodes CAWVQAYTQYF.

The V call is TRBV30, the J call TRBJ2-6; 9 positions match TRBD1. Germline CDR1 reads GTSNPN; CDR2 reads SVGIG (reference sequence). The CDR3 is made up of 18 amino acids. Trimming removed 5 bases from V and 0 bases from J; junction bases left unmatched: 11. The CDR3 DNA sequence: TGTGCCTGGGGTCAATGGGGACAGGGAAACTCTGGGGCCAACGTCCTGACTTTC. Translated, it gives CAWGQWGQGNSGANVLTF.

The J gene is TRBJ2-3, the V gene TRBV7-6, with a possible D match to TRBD1 (6 bases). The V and J ends lost 5 bases and 4 bases respectively, with 16 bases between them. The germline V gene encodes CDR1 SGHVS and CDR2 FNYEAQ. The length of the CDR3 is 15 residues. CDR3 residues: CASSLGPAGADTQYF. CDR3 bases: TGTGCCAGCAGCCTCGGGCCGGCAGGGGCAGATACGCAGTATTTT.